The 5 T cell receptor beta chains presented below share a single source sample, sequenced in a study of beta chain features in type 1 diabetes. Sequenced material consisted of expressed TCRB transcripts (all of the isolated RNA was reverse transcribed). Assay used: immunoSEQ multiplex PCR; TCRdb lists only in-frame clones, some missing. The table shows about 620,000 clones, with around 15% occurring only once. The specimen was naive CD4+ T cells from blood. These receptors all stem from a man between 18 and 29 years old in good health.

This clone came up a few times. The V gene is TRBV2, the J gene TRBJ2-7; TRBD1 might be the D (5 bases). Trimming stripped 7 bases from V and 3 bases from J, with 16 bases between. Germline CDR1 and CDR2: SNHLY and FYNNEI. This CDR3 has 14 residues. The CDR3 loop is CASTPLGVIYEQYF. The CDR3 DNA follows: TGTGCCAGCACCCCCCTAGGGGTTATCTACGAGCAGTACTTC.

The CDR3 bases are TGTGCCACCAGCAGCAGGACAGATAACTATGGCTACACCTTC. It translates to CATSSRTDNYGYTF. The rearrangement joins TRBV15 to TRBJ1-2; D might be TRBD1 (6 bases). Germline V gene sequence: CDR1 LNHNV, CDR2 YYDKDF (reference sequence). The CDR3 is 14 amino acids. Deletions cut 3 bases from V and 1 base from J, with 9 bases between.

V is TRBV7-3 and J is TRBJ1-1, with 10 bases that match TRBD1. Germline CDR1 reads SGHTA; CDR2 reads FQGTGA. With 5 bases clipped from V and 1 base from J, the junction kept 4 bases outside the gene matches. CDR3 length equals 15 residues. The CDR3 loop is CASSPGTGANTEAFF. The CDR3 coding sequence is TGTGCCAGCAGCCCTGGGACAGGGGCGAACACTGAAGCTTTCTTT.

V and J are TRBV29-1 and TRBJ2-7, with no clear D. The CDR3 is made up of 12 amino acids. V was shortened by 2 bases and J by 3 bases, with 8 bases between the two germline ends. Germline CDR1 reads SQVTM; CDR2 reads ANQGSEA. Here the CDR3 DNA reads TGCAGCGTTGAATTGGGCGGCTACGAGCAGTACTTC. Encoded protein: CSVELGGYEQYF.

This clone has just a few counts. The gene calls are TRBV5-6 and TRBJ1-3; D not certain. Germline V gene data show CDR1 as SGHDT and CDR2 as YYEEEE. V dropped 4 bases and J dropped 3 bases, with 14 bases sitting between them. The CDR3 totals 15 residues. CDR3 nucleotides: TGTGCCAGCAGCCCGGAGCAGAGCCGTGGAAACACCATATATTTT. Translating it yields CASSPEQSRGNTIYF.